This T cell receptor beta chain derives from a study of blood T cells in healthy people across ages. Study-level results: The recorded TCR beta diversity per million T cells decreased in a roughly linear manner with age.

V trimming: 0 bases; J trimming: 11 bases; junction bases outside the gene matches: 11. CDR1 is LGHNA, CDR2 YNFKEQ, per germline. The CDR3 consists of 16 residues. The table lists this clonotype with a few counts. The antigen remains unidentified. It may be a read error: a sequence one base away is much more abundant. A J-beta primer mix and a sample-barcoded 5' primer were used in a second PCR of about 7 to 12 cycles. A template-switch adaptor with 12 random nucleotides tagged each cDNA molecule. TCRdb fed the 5' RACE reads into MiXCR, producing one record per CDR3 protein. Found here are hundreds of thousands of distinct CDR3 sequences, about a third of them singletons; the top ten hold roughly 14%.

The sequence was collected from a woman older than 75 in good health. V is TRBV4-2 and J is TRBJ2-5; TRBD2 matches 11 bases. What was sequenced was blood. CDR3 loop: CASSQDPSGGSNEQYF. The DNA for the CDR3 is TGTGCCAGCAGCCAAGATCCTAGCGGGGGGTCAAATGAGCAGTACTTC.